The 20 T cell receptor beta chains in this list originate from one sample, sequenced in a study of response to subunit inactivated influenza vaccine (dated by TCRdb to 2017 to 2018). The sample's time point label, decoded: around 47 days after influenza vaccine administration. The library was obtained by RT-PCR. Sequencer: Illumina HiSeq 2500. TCRdb trimmed public reads at Q25 via fastp, called clones via MiXCR and kept in-frame beta chains. Each CDR3 protein gets just one entry, which takes the most common genes and DNA from the rows behind it. The sample includes 430,000 or so distinct CDR3 sequences, with roughly 9.7% observed a single time. The ten top clones hold 10% to 15% of the sample. The specimen comprised PBMCs from blood, sampled 40 to 50 days after vaccination. These receptors were obtained from a man aged 45 to 65 who received an inactivated influenza vaccine. Donor details come from another sample of the same person, matched by shared clones.

This clonotype was counted between two and nine times. This sequence joins TRBV3-1 and TRBJ1-4, with D unresolved. The V end lost 2 bases, the J end lost 10 bases, and 5 bases lay between the germline ends. Germline V gene data show CDR1 as LGHDT and CDR2 as YNNKEL (reference sequence). This CDR3 spans 11 amino acids. The CDR3 reads CASSQSGKLFF. For the CDR3, the DNA is TGTGCCAGCAGCCAATCAGGAAAACTGTTTTTT.

The chain carries TRBV4-2 and TRBJ2-1, with 10 bases that match TRBD2. Germline loops: CDR1 LGHNA, CDR2 YNFKEQ. Germline trimming cut 0 bases from V and 10 bases from J; bases unmatched to any gene: 6. The length of the CDR3 is 15 residues. This CDR3 is CASSQERSAGGEQFF. In DNA form, the CDR3 reads TGTGCCAGCAGCCAAGAGAGGTCAGCGGGGGGGGAGCAGTTCTTC.

V is TRBV9 and J is TRBJ2-2, with D possibly called TRBD1 or TRBD2 (5 bases each). CDR3 length equals 16 residues. Germline V gene data show CDR1 as SGDLS and CDR2 as YYNGEE. With 0 bases removed from V and 4 bases from J, the gap between germline ends came to 13 bases. CDR3 coding DNA: TGTGCCAGCAGCGTAGGGAGTCGTGGGGGCACCGGGGAGCTGTTTTTT. Residues: CASSVGSRGGTGELFF.

The chain uses TRBV6-5 and TRBJ1-5, with unresolved D. The length of the CDR3 is 14 residues. Looked up from germline, CDR1 is MNHEY and CDR2 is SVGAGI. Trimming shortened V by 4 bases and J by 7 bases, and 14 bases separated the two germline ends. The chain's CDR3 is CASSLAVRSQPQHF. The CDR3 DNA sequence: TGTGCCAGCAGTTTGGCAGTTAGGAGCCAGCCCCAGCATTTT.

This clonotype has more than one count but fewer than ten. This CDR3 is CSVSSGSEQFF. The CDR3 DNA is TGCAGCGTTTCCTCGGGTTCTGAGCAGTTCTTC. The J gene is TRBJ2-1, the V gene TRBV29-1; unclear D gene. Germline assignment: CDR1 SQVTM and CDR2 ANQGSEA. V lost 5 bases, J lost 9 bases, and 11 bases lay in between. CDR3 length: 11 residues.

This chain uses TRBV7-2 with TRBJ2-7; D is ambiguous. V shed 1 base and J shed 7 bases, with 11 bases lying between them. Germline loops: CDR1 SGHTA, CDR2 FQGNSA. This CDR3 region has 13 residues. The CDR3 DNA follows: TGTGCCAGCAGCTTAGAACGGTTCCGGGAGCAGTACTTC. This codes for CASSLERFREQYF.

This clonotype came up a few times. The chain combines TRBV7-9 with TRBJ2-7, with D possibly being TRBD1 (6 bases). The V end lost 1 base, the J end lost 4 bases, and 14 bases lay between the germline ends. The CDR3 sequence is 15 residues long. CDR1 is SEHNR and CDR2 is FQNEAQ in the germline V gene (reference sequence). As DNA, the CDR3 is TGTGCCAGCAGCTTAGTGTCCGGGACAAAATACGAGCAGTACTTC. It yields the protein CASSLVSGTKYEQYF.

Comment on this clonotype: This could be a read error, since a much larger clone is one nucleotide away. V is TRBV6-5 and J is TRBJ2-2; D remains ambiguous. Germline CDR1 and CDR2: MNHEY and SVGAGI. The ends were cut back, 0 bases at V and 6 bases at J, with 8 bases in the middle. The CDR3 has 14 residues. CDR3 DNA sequence: TGTGCCAGCAGTTACTCGGCCATCTCCGGGGAGCTGTTTTTT. It codes for CASSYSAISGELFF.

V usage is TRBV6-2 or TRBV6-3 and J usage is TRBJ2-5; D is possibly TRBD2 (6 bases). Trimming removed 10 bases from V and 5 bases from J, with 23 bases in between. CDR1 and CDR2 from the germline V gene are MNHEY and SVGEGT. The CDR3 is 15 amino acids. The CDR3 sequence: CATNPRDLRRETQYF. DNA for the CDR3: TGTGCCACCAACCCGCGGGACCTCCGAAGGGAGACCCAGTACTTC.

The chain links TRBV12-3 or TRBV12-4 to TRBJ2-1; the match to TRBD1 covers 7 bases. The V segment lost 7 bases and the J segment 8 bases; nucleotides outside the gene matches: 8. This CDR3 has 13 residues. CDR3 amino acids: CASTKGTVDEQFF. The CDR3 DNA is TGTGCCAGCACCAAAGGGACAGTCGATGAGCAGTTCTTC.

V and J are TRBV29-1 and TRBJ1-2; 7 bases are shared with TRBD1. The V segment lost 6 bases and the J segment 1 base; nucleotides outside the gene matches: 2. Germline V gene lookup returns CDR1 SQVTM and CDR2 ANQGSEA. The CDR3 is 12 residues long. The CDR3 sequence is CSVGTDNYGYTF. As DNA, the CDR3 is TGCAGCGTGGGGACAGATAACTATGGCTACACCTTC.

The rearrangement joins TRBV20-1 to TRBJ1-2; D is possibly TRBD1 (6 bases). Trimming removed 4 bases from V and 7 bases from J, with 28 bases in between. This CDR3 is built from 17 residues. CDR1 and CDR2 (germline): DFQATT, SNEGSKA (reference sequence). CDR3 sequence: CSANPPGGGARRGGYTF. The CDR3 DNA is TGCAGTGCTAATCCCCCGGGCGGGGGGGCGCGTAGAGGTGGCTACACCTTC.

J is TRBJ1-1 and V is TRBV14; possible D gene TRBD1, 6 bases. V lost 2 bases and J 4 bases, leaving 17 bases between the germline ends. The length of the CDR3 is 16 residues. Per germline, CDR1 SGHDN and CDR2 FVKESK. CDR3 nucleotide sequence: TGTGCCAGCAGCCAAAGGATGGGCAGGGGAAGCACTGAAGCTTTCTTT. This encodes CASSQRMGRGSTEAFF.

Notes on this clonotype: The junction and the germline gene differ at one end; a read error may be behind it. The chain has TRBV18 and TRBJ1-1; D is possibly TRBD1 (6 bases). This CDR3 contains 15 residues. Germline V CDR1 and CDR2: KGHSH, LQKENI. The CDR3 region is CATSSSGGAGTEAFF. The CDR3 nucleotides read TGTGCCACCTCATCGTCCGGGGGCGCGGGCACTGAAGCTTTCTTT.

The chain combines TRBV4-3 with TRBJ2-7; D may be TRBD2 (6 bases). With 1 base removed from V and 7 bases from J, the gap between germline ends came to 11 bases. Germline-derived CDR1 and CDR2 are LGHNA and YSLEER. The CDR3 has 13 amino acids. Written as DNA, the CDR3 is TGCGCCAGCAGCCAAGGCCTGGGGGGAGAGCAGTACTTC. This sequence encodes CASSQGLGGEQYF.

This clonotype was seen only a few times. CDR3 bases: TGCAGCGTTCACGAAGGGCGGGAACGCCGCGACAATGAGCAGTTCTTC. Translation gives CSVHEGRERRDNEQFF. This chain links TRBV29-1 with TRBJ2-1, with D tentatively TRBD2 (6 bases). CDR1 and CDR2 (germline): SQVTM, ANQGSEA. The V end lost 5 bases, the J end lost 5 bases, and 22 bases lay between the germline ends. CDR3 size: 16 residues.

In its sample, this clonotype was seen many times. V usage is TRBV12-3 or TRBV12-4 and J usage is TRBJ2-3; D is unresolved. Trimming left V 2 bases short and J 1 base short, with 13 bases between. This CDR3 spans 16 amino acids. The CDR3 is CASSLLPHDGTDTQYF. The CDR3 nucleotides are TGTGCCAGCAGTTTACTCCCTCACGACGGCACAGATACGCAGTATTTT.

This clonotype was seen at least ten times. The chain uses TRBV12-3 or TRBV12-4 and TRBJ2-1; D may correspond to TRBD1 or TRBD2 (5 bases each). This CDR3 comprises 16 residues. The V gene lost 3 bases and the J gene lost 5 bases, with 17 bases spanning the gap. CDR3 nucleotide sequence: TGTGCCAGCAGTTTGAGTGGGGGAGCCCTGAACAATGAGCAGTTCTTC. Its translation: CASSLSGGALNNEQFF.

Notes on this clonotype: A read error may be the cause here, since a much bigger clone is one base away. The chain has TRBV29-1 and TRBJ2-3, with D possibly matching TRBD2 (6 bases). The germline CDR1 and CDR2 sequences are SQVTM and ANQGSEA. CDR3 length equals 14 residues. CDR3 amino acids: CSVFPREFTDTQNF. The CDR3, as DNA: TGCAGCGTTTTCCCGCGGGAATTCACAGATACGCAGAATTTT.

The chain recombines TRBV5-1 with TRBJ2-6, with D hard to call. The CDR3 is 16 amino acids. V lost 3 bases and J lost 3, with 13 bases in between. CDR1 is SGHRS and CDR2 is YFSETQ in the germline V gene. The CDR3 coding sequence is TGCGCCAGCAGCTCTGGTTCGGGTGGTGGGGCCAACGTCCTGACTTTC. Encoded protein: CASSSGSGGGANVLTF.